The 27 T cell receptor beta chains reported below all come from one sample, sequenced in a study of blood T cell repertoires in COVID-19. Produced via immunoSEQ multiplex PCR; TCRdb's table is partial and in-frame only. Of 170,000 or so clones listed, more than 90% are singletons. Sequenced: peripheral blood. Receptor source: a middle-aged man with acute or convalescent COVID-19.

The DNA of the CDR3 is TGTGCCAGCAGCTTAGTGGTGCAGGGGGCGAACACCGGGGAGCTGTTTTTT. Its translation is CASSLVVQGANTGELFF. The rearrangement uses TRBV7-6 and TRBJ2-2; 7 bases are shared with TRBD1. J gave up 0 bases and V 1 base, and 5 bases lay outside the gene matches. This CDR3 is built from 17 residues. Germline CDR1 and CDR2: SGHVS and FNYEAQ.

The J gene is TRBJ2-1, the V gene TRBV30, with D tentatively TRBD2 (5 bases). Trimming stripped 2 bases from V and 7 bases from J, with 15 bases between. Germline CDR1 GTSNPN, CDR2 SVGIG (reference sequence). This CDR3 contains 14 residues. The CDR3 reads CAWSWRHPDNEQFF. CDR3 sequence (DNA): TGTGCCTGGAGTTGGAGGCACCCTGATAATGAGCAGTTCTTC.

The chain joins TRBV5-1 to TRBJ1-3; no clear D gene. The V and J ends lost 4 bases and 0 bases respectively, with 11 bases between them. The CDR3 sequence is 15 residues long. In germline, CDR1 is SGHRS, CDR2 YFSETQ. The CDR3 reads CASSLVPISGNTIYF. The CDR3 region has the DNA TGCGCCAGCAGCCTAGTTCCTATCTCTGGAAACACCATATATTTT.

The rearrangement uses TRBV19 and TRBJ2-1; 9 bases agree with TRBD2. With V trimmed by 4 bases and J by 7 bases, 11 bases remained unmatched. Germline CDR1 LNHDA, CDR2 SQIVND (reference sequence). The CDR3 totals 16 residues. The CDR3 loop reads CASSRDSGSFTNEQFF. As DNA, the CDR3 is TGTGCCAGTAGTAGGGATAGCGGGAGCTTTACAAATGAGCAGTTCTTC.

The chain uses TRBV2 and TRBJ2-2; D possibly corresponds to TRBD2 (5 bases). V was cut by 2 bases and J by 3 bases, with 10 bases left in between. The germline V gene encodes CDR1 SNHLY and CDR2 FYNNEI. CDR3 length: 15 residues. CDR3 loop: CASSEQVGDTGELFF. CDR3 DNA sequence: TGTGCCAGCAGTGAACAGGTCGGGGACACCGGGGAGCTGTTTTTT.

The chain recombines TRBV18 with TRBJ1-1; 8 bases are a match to TRBD1. V lost 6 bases and J lost 4; bases outside the gene matches: 13. Germline CDR1 reads KGHSH; CDR2 reads LQKENI. The CDR3 contains 16 residues. In nucleotides, the CDR3 is TGTGCCAGCTCCCCTCGGCAGCAGGGGGCCGGCACTGAAGCTTTCTTT. Protein sequence: CASSPRQQGAGTEAFF.

V and J are TRBV4-2 and TRBJ2-1; 11 positions agree with TRBD1. CDR1 LGHNA and CDR2 YNFKEQ come from the germline V gene. This CDR3 comprises 16 residues. The V gene end was trimmed by 2 bases and the J gene end by 8 bases; junction bases not matched to a gene: 8. DNA for the CDR3: TGTGCCAGCAGCCAACATGGACAGGGGGCGCGGTATGAGCAGTTCTTC. Protein product: CASSQHGQGARYEQFF.

The genes are TRBV18 and TRBJ1-1; maybe TRBD1 (5 bases). Germline V gives CDR1 KGHSH, CDR2 LQKENI. The CDR3 is made up of 14 amino acids. The V end was cut by 3 bases, the J end by 1 base, with 9 bases between. CDR3 in DNA: TGTGCCAGCTCACCGCTGGGGGGGAACACTGAAGCTTTCTTT. Its translation: CASSPLGGNTEAFF. The complete variable domain, with remaining parts taken from reference TRBV18 and TRBJ1-1, reads NAGVMQNPRHLVRRRGQEARLRCSPMKGHSHVYWYRQLPEEGLKFMVYLQKENIIDESGMPKERFSAEFPKEGPSILRIQQVVRGDSAAYFCASSPLGGNTEAFFGQGTRLTVV.

CDR3 residues: CASSWGLALNEQFF. For the CDR3, the DNA is TGTGCCAGCAGTTGGGGACTAGCGTTGAATGAGCAGTTCTTC. This rearrangement joins TRBV27 to TRBJ2-1; 10 bases fit TRBD2. This CDR3 is 14 amino acids long. CDR1 MNHEY and CDR2 SMNVEV come from the germline V gene (reference sequence). The junction had 4 bases not matched to a gene; V was cut back by 4 bases and J by 7 bases.

This chain joins TRBV3-1 (or the pseudogene TRBV3-2) and TRBJ2-5; the match to TRBD1 covers 7 bases. Germline CDR1 and CDR2: LGHDT and YNNKEL (reference sequence). Unmatched junction bases numbered 13, after V lost 4 bases and J lost 5 bases. CDR3 length equals 16 residues. CDR3 sequence reads: CASSLTLIDRVETQYF. The CDR3 DNA reads TGTGCCAGCAGCCTAACCCTGATCGACAGGGTCGAGACCCAGTACTTC.

The rearrangement joins TRBV5-5 to TRBJ1-4; D is possibly TRBD1 (5 bases). This CDR3 contains 13 residues. V lost 0 bases to trimming and J lost 7 bases, with 7 bases between them. Germline assignment: CDR1 SGHKS and CDR2 YYEKEE (reference sequence). CDR3 region: CASSLAGPEKLFF. The DNA for the CDR3 is TGTGCCAGCAGCTTGGCAGGGCCTGAAAAACTGTTTTTT.

The CDR3 bases are TGTGCCAGCTCACCAGGCGGGACTAGTTCCCATGGGGGGCAGTACTTC. It yields the protein CASSPGGTSSHGGQYF. The gene calls are TRBV18 and TRBJ2-7; 8 bases fit TRBD2. Trimming removed 2 bases from V and 9 bases from J; junction bases left unmatched: 15. The CDR3 is 16 amino acids. Germline V gene sequence: CDR1 KGHSH, CDR2 LQKENI. Using reference TRBV18 and TRBJ2-7 for the parts outside the CDR3, the full variable domain is NAGVMQNPRHLVRRRGQEARLRCSPMKGHSHVYWYRQLPEEGLKFMVYLQKENIIDESGMPKERFSAEFPKEGPSILRIQQVVRGDSAAYFCASSPGGTSSHGGQYFGPGTRLTVT.

The table lists this clone with a count of one. The V call is TRBV14, the J call TRBJ2-5; TRBD2 agrees at 7 bases. The germline CDR1 and CDR2 sequences are SGHDN and FVKESK. The V and J ends lost 4 bases and 2 bases, in that order; junction bases with no gene match: 7. This CDR3 is 15 amino acids long. The CDR3 DNA reads TGTGCCAGCAGCCTCTTGGGAGGGGCGCAAGAGACCCAGTACTTC. As protein: CASSLLGGAQETQYF. Using reference TRBV14 and TRBJ2-5 for the parts outside the CDR3, the full variable domain is EAGVTQFPSHSVIEKGQTVTLRCDPISGHDNLYWYRRVMGKEIKFLLHFVKESKQDESGMPNNRFLAERTGGTYSTLKVQPAELEDSGVYFCASSLLGGAQETQYFGPGTRLLVL.

This clone has a handful of counts. The chain employs TRBV6-5 and TRBJ2-7, with TRBD1 identical over 7 bases. The CDR3 sequence is 13 residues long. With 4 bases clipped from V and 6 bases from J, the junction kept 6 bases outside the gene matches. CDR1 and CDR2 (germline): MNHEY, SVGAGI. CDR3 protein: CASSSDRAGEQYV. The CDR3 DNA reads TGTGCCAGCAGTTCCGACAGGGCGGGCGAGCAGTACGTC.

The V and J genes are TRBV6-2 or TRBV6-3 and TRBJ2-1, with TRBD2 as a possible D gene (5 bases). The V gene's germline CDR1 is MNHEY and CDR2 SVGEGT. V lost 5 bases and J lost 0, with 14 bases in between. This CDR3 has 16 residues. This CDR3 reads CASSERRVSSYNEQFF. The CDR3 nucleotides read TGTGCCAGCAGTGAGCGGCGAGTTAGCTCCTACAATGAGCAGTTCTTC.

This rearrangement joins TRBV7-9 to TRBJ2-2, with D perhaps matching TRBD2 (5 bases). V was clipped by 6 bases and J by 7 bases, with 15 bases between them. From germline, CDR1 is SEHNR and CDR2 FQNEAQ (reference sequence). The CDR3 sequence is 14 residues long. The CDR3 loop is CASSSVRDLGELFF. CDR3 coding DNA: TGTGCCAGCAGTTCGGTGAGGGATCTCGGGGAGCTGTTTTTT.

The chain has TRBV6-5 and TRBJ2-7, with D possibly matching TRBD2 (5 bases). The CDR3 has 13 residues. V was shortened by 5 bases and J by 3 bases, with 11 bases between the two germline ends. Germline CDR1 and CDR2: MNHEY and SVGAGI. Here the CDR3 reads CASSTGLGYEQYF. Written as DNA, the CDR3 is TGTGCCAGCAGTACCGGACTCGGCTACGAGCAGTACTTC.

The chain is built from TRBV28 and TRBJ1-1; D perhaps matches TRBD1 (6 bases). This CDR3 spans 13 amino acids. The ends were cut back, 7 bases at V and 0 bases at J, with 9 bases in the middle. The germline CDR1 and CDR2 sequences are MDHEN and SYDVKM. The CDR3 here is CASNRDMNTEAFF. CDR3 nucleotides: TGTGCCAGCAATAGGGACATGAACACTGAAGCTTTCTTT.

This clone was recorded once. The J gene is TRBJ2-1, the V gene TRBV3-1 (or the pseudogene TRBV3-2), with 14 positions matching TRBD2. The CDR3 sequence is 18 residues long. CDR1 and CDR2 (germline): LGHDT, YNNKEL (reference sequence). The V gene end was trimmed by 4 bases and the J gene end by 2 bases; junction bases not matched to a gene: 7. In nucleotides, the CDR3 is TGTGCCAGCAGCCCCCGACTAGCGGGGGGGCAGACCTACAATGAGCAGTTCTTC. This encodes CASSPRLAGGQTYNEQFF.

The chain links TRBV2 to TRBJ1-4; D unclear. The CDR3 runs 11 residues. The germline CDR1 and CDR2 sequences are SNHLY and FYNNEI. Trimming removed 7 bases from V and 5 bases from J, with 5 bases in between. The CDR3 DNA is TGTGCCAGCAATCGGAATGAAAAACTGTTTTTT. This encodes CASNRNEKLFF.

This chain uses TRBV5-1 with TRBJ2-1; unclear D gene. With 4 bases removed from V and 9 bases from J, the gap between germline ends came to 14 bases. Germline V gene lookup returns CDR1 SGHRS and CDR2 YFSETQ. The CDR3 covers 13 residues. The CDR3 loop is CASSGDPVGEQFF. DNA of the CDR3: TGCGCCAGCAGCGGTGATCCGGTTGGTGAGCAGTTCTTC.

The V and J genes are TRBV5-4 and TRBJ2-2; 7 bases agree with TRBD1. V shed 2 bases, J shed 4 bases, and the junction held 5 bases outside the gene matches. Germline-derived CDR1 and CDR2 are SGHNT and YYREEE (reference sequence). There are 15 residues in the CDR3. The CDR3 DNA reads TGTGCCAGCAGCTTACAGGGGTCGAGCACCGGGGAGCTGTTTTTT. Its translation: CASSLQGSSTGELFF.

The sample holds one count of this clone. The chain uses TRBV13 and TRBJ2-5; 10 nucleotides align to TRBD2. Germline CDR1 is PRHDT and CDR2 is FYEKMQ (reference sequence). This CDR3 is built from 15 residues. Unmatched junction bases numbered 7, after V lost 5 bases and J lost 4 bases. In DNA form, the CDR3 reads TGTGCCAGCAGCGGGAAGCGGGGGGGCCTAGAGACCCAGTACTTC. Amino acid sequence: CASSGKRGGLETQYF.

The chain links TRBV15 to TRBJ2-7; 12 positions match TRBD1. Unmatched junction bases numbered 17, after V lost 2 bases and J lost 6 bases. The CDR3 is made up of 19 amino acids. CDR1 and CDR2 from the germline V gene are LNHNV and YYDKDF (reference sequence). CDR3 bases: TGTGCCACCAGCAGACCCCGGGACAGGGGGCTAGCGGGAGCGTTCGAGCAGTACTTC. Its translation: CATSRPRDRGLAGAFEQYF.

The J gene is TRBJ1-4, the V gene TRBV7-8; D gene uncertain. CDR3 length: 16 residues. Germline V gene data show CDR1 as SGHVS and CDR2 as FQNEAQ. The germline V and J ends were trimmed by 2 bases and 0 bases, with 10 bases remaining between them. The CDR3 DNA follows: TGTGCCAGCAGCTTATATCAGATCACAACTAATGAAAAACTGTTTTTT. Translation gives CASSLYQITTNEKLFF.

The CDR3 protein is CASSQGTSGLTYNEQFF. In nucleotides, the CDR3 is TGTGCCAGCAGCCAAGGGACTAGCGGGCTTACCTACAATGAGCAGTTCTTC. The rearrangement joins TRBV3-1 (or the pseudogene TRBV3-2) to TRBJ2-1, with 11 nucleotides matching TRBD2. CDR3 length: 17 residues. CDR1 and CDR2 (germline): LGHDT, YNNKEL (reference sequence). J lost 2 bases, V lost 1 base, and 4 bases had no gene match.

The count of this clone is one. This chain joins TRBV21-1 and TRBJ1-2; the table's D call of TRBD1 was not tested on the DNA. TRBV21-1 is annotated as a pseudogene. The CDR3 spans 13 residues. For the CDR3, the DNA is TGTGCCAGCAGGAAGCAGGAAGACTATGGCTACACCTTC. Its translation is CASRKQEDYGYTF.